The 32 T cell receptor beta chains listed next were all sequenced from one sample in a study of tumor-infiltrating lymphocytes in primary liver carcinoma. A primer in the constant region served to generate TCR beta cDNA from 500 to 600 ng of total RNA. Amplification in three nested multiplex PCR rounds with slightly modified ARM-PCR gave rise to TCR beta libraries. TRBV1-TRBV30 forward and Cbeta reverse primers drove the first two roughly 10-cycle rounds. TCRdb redid the calling of the multiplex PCR reads with MiXCR, one entry per CDR3 protein. This table has some 190,000 distinct CDR3 sequences, less than 65% appearing once. RNA isolated from unsorted whole blood supplied the blood RNA, with germline DNA also extracted. Input material: peripheral blood. Receptors originate from a man between 40 and 49 years old with primary liver carcinoma and hepatitis B virus infection.

To note about this clonotype: This sequence may be a read error, since a much larger clone differs from it by one base. This sequence joins TRBV11-2 and TRBJ2-7, with D tentatively TRBD1 or TRBD2 (6 bases each). Germline V gene lookup returns CDR1 SGHAT and CDR2 FQNNGV. With 5 bases removed from V and 8 bases from J, the gap between germline ends came to 25 bases. CDR3 length equals 16 residues. CDR3 nucleotides: TGTGCCAGCAGCCCAACGGAGACAAACGCCCGGGGGCAGCAGTACTTC. Its protein product is CASSPTETNARGQQYF.

This rearrangement joins TRBV10-3 to TRBJ1-6; 7 positions agree with TRBD1. This CDR3 has 15 residues. The V segment lost 10 bases and the J segment 7 bases; nucleotides outside the gene matches: 13. The V gene's germline CDR1 is ENHRY and CDR2 SYGVKD. The CDR3 spells CATRQGGEVNSPLHF. DNA of the CDR3: TGTGCCACCCGACAGGGAGGGGAGGTGAATTCACCCCTCCACTTT.

V gene TRBV12-3 or TRBV12-4 combines with J gene TRBJ1-4, with D hard to call. Between the trimmed V and J ends, which lost 6 bases and 6 bases, there was a span of 14 bases. CDR3 length: 14 amino acids. CDR3 sequence reads: CASSQVPRDEKLFF. CDR3 DNA: TGTGCCAGCAGCCAGGTCCCAAGGGATGAAAAACTGTTTTTT.

This clonotype was observed a few times. The CDR3 nucleotides are TGTGCCAGCAGCGCTACTGACGGTAATGAAAAACTGTTTTTT. Amino acid sequence: CASSATDGNEKLFF. This sequence joins TRBV7-9 and TRBJ1-4; D unresolved. Germline loops: CDR1 SEHNR, CDR2 FQNEAQ (reference sequence). V was clipped by 5 bases and J by 4 bases, with 11 bases between them. This CDR3 comprises 14 residues.

As to this clonotype: A much larger clone lies one base from this, so it may be a read error. The rearrangement joins TRBV12-3 or TRBV12-4 to TRBJ2-1, with no clear D. The CDR3 contains 15 residues. V lost 7 bases, J lost 0 bases, and 13 bases lay in between. Here the CDR3 reads CASNGTIPSYNEQFF. Here the CDR3 DNA reads TGTGCCAGCAATGGAACTATTCCCTCCTACAATGAGCAGTTCTTC.

This clonotype was seen once. V is TRBV6-6 and J is TRBJ2-7; D call uncertain. Germline CDR1 MNHNY, CDR2 SVGAGI (reference sequence). The CDR3 has 14 amino acids. V was cut by 0 bases and J by 2 bases, with 8 bases left in between. The CDR3 DNA is TGTGCCAGCAGTTACTCAGAACTACCCTACGAGCAGTACTTC. Encoded protein: CASSYSELPYEQYF.

A note on this clonotype: Compared with germline, one end of the junction differs, possibly owing to a read error. This sequence joins TRBV5-4 and TRBJ1-2; a weak D match, TRBD1 (6 bases). CDR3 size: 13 residues. Germline CDR1 and CDR2: SGHNT and YYREEE (reference sequence). In DNA, the CDR3 is TGTGTCAGCAACAAGGGGGGAAGCTATGGCTACACCTTC. Protein sequence: CVSNKGGSYGYTF.

This clonotype came up many times. The chain employs TRBV11-1 and TRBJ1-5; no clear D gene. V was trimmed by 6 bases and J by 1 base, leaving 7 bases between them. CDR1 and CDR2 (germline): SGHAT, FQDESV (reference sequence). The CDR3 is 13 residues long. The CDR3 bases are TGTGCCAGCAGTTCCTTCAGCAATCAGCCCCAGCATTTT. It codes for CASSSFSNQPQHF.

The rearrangement uses TRBV12-3 or TRBV12-4 and TRBJ1-2; D gene uncertain. The CDR3 has 13 amino acids. V lost 3 bases, J lost 8 bases, and 13 bases lay in between. The CDR3 is CASSFLGSEGYTF. CDR3 coding DNA: TGTGCCAGCAGTTTTTTGGGGTCGGAGGGCTACACCTTC.

This clonotype was observed at least ten times. The rearrangement uses TRBV11-2 and TRBJ2-3; possibly TRBD1 or TRBD2 for D (6 bases each). The CDR3 covers 17 residues. Germline V gene sequence: CDR1 SGHAT, CDR2 FQNNGV. V lost 5 bases to trimming and J lost 2 bases, with 20 bases between them. CDR3 bases: TGTGCCAGCAGCCATAGGTCGGGGGCCCACCCCACAGATACGCAGTATTTT. It translates to CASSHRSGAHPTDTQYF.

This clonotype was counted a few times. This sequence joins TRBV6-5 and TRBJ1-6; no firm D call. The V end lost 8 bases, the J end lost 8 bases, and 16 bases lay between the germline ends. CDR1 and CDR2 from the germline V gene are MNHEY and SVGAGI. This CDR3 is 14 amino acids long. The chain's CDR3 is CASGLTLRDSPLHF. The CDR3 DNA reads as TGTGCCAGCGGCTTGACACTGAGGGATTCACCCCTCCACTTT.

The chain employs TRBV6-1 and TRBJ2-2; TRBD1 matches 7 bases. The CDR3 length is 17 residues. The V and J ends lost 6 bases and 0 bases, in that order; junction bases with no gene match: 10. The germline V gene has CDR1 MNHNS and CDR2 SASEGT. CDR3 nucleotide sequence: TGTGCCAGCAGCGACAGGGATAACGACCCGAACACCGGGGAGCTGTTTTTT. Amino acids: CASSDRDNDPNTGELFF.

Concerning this clonotype: Its ends do not fully match the called genes, so a read error is possible. The J gene is TRBJ1-4, the V gene TRBV4-1; possible D gene TRBD1, 6 bases. This CDR3 is built from 16 residues. The germline CDR1 and CDR2 sequences are MGHRA and YSYEKL. Here the CDR3 DNA reads TGCGCCAGCAGTCAAGATTGGGGGGCTGCTAATGAAAAACTGTTTTTT. This encodes CASSQDWGAANEKLFF.

This clonotype has ten or more counts. The J gene is TRBJ2-6, the V gene TRBV6-1, with D perhaps matching TRBD1 (6 bases). Germline CDR1 and CDR2: MNHNS and SASEGT. Deletions cut 6 bases from V and 1 base from J, with 10 bases between. This CDR3 spans 15 amino acids. The CDR3 is CASRPQGSGANVLTF. In DNA, the CDR3 is TGTGCCAGCAGACCACAGGGATCTGGGGCCAACGTCCTGACTTTC.

The CDR3 nucleotides are TGTGCCAGCAGCTACGGTTGGGGCAGTATAGATACGCAGTATTTT. Translating it yields CASSYGWGSIDTQYF. The chain joins TRBV5-4 to TRBJ2-3, with a possible D match to TRBD1 (5 bases). This CDR3 has 15 residues. V was trimmed by 3 bases and J by 5 bases, leaving 16 bases between them. The V gene's germline CDR1 is SGHNT and CDR2 YYREEE (reference sequence).

The chain uses TRBV6-5 and TRBJ2-7; D gene ambiguous. The length of the CDR3 is 16 residues. V lost 2 bases to trimming and J lost 0 bases, with 14 bases between them. Germline V gene data show CDR1 as MNHEY and CDR2 as SVGAGI. CDR3 in amino acids: CASSYATLDSSYEQYF. CDR3 nucleotides: TGTGCCAGCAGTTACGCGACACTCGATAGCTCCTACGAGCAGTACTTC.

This CDR3 is CAISESVLDSYEQYF. DNA for the CDR3: TGTGCCATCAGTGAGTCGGTGCTAGACTCCTACGAGCAGTACTTC. This rearrangement joins TRBV10-3 to TRBJ2-7; no clear D. Trimming cost V 0 bases and J 0 bases, with 9 bases left between them. This CDR3 is 15 amino acids long. In germline, CDR1 is ENHRY, CDR2 SYGVKD.

Worth noting for this clonotype: This sequence may be a read error, since a much larger clone differs from it by one base. V usage is TRBV11-2 and J usage is TRBJ2-3; 15 positions match TRBD2. Trimming at V came to 3 bases and at J to 3 bases, leaving 10 bases not matched to a gene. The CDR3 has 19 residues. Per the germline V gene, CDR1 is SGHAT and CDR2 is FQNNGV. CDR3 in DNA: TGTGCCAGCAGCTTCTCTAGGAGGACTAGCGGGAGGGCAACAGATACGCAGTATTTT. It encodes CASSFSRRTSGRATDTQYF.

This clonotype was seen many times. The V and J genes are TRBV29-1 and TRBJ2-5, with a possible D match to TRBD2 (5 bases). The CDR3 is 11 amino acids. V gave up 3 bases and J gave up 8 bases, with 10 bases separating them. Germline-derived CDR1 and CDR2 are SQVTM and ANQGSEA. The CDR3 DNA reads TGCAGCGTTGAGGGTAGCGCTACCCAGTACTTC. Encoded protein: CSVEGSATQYF.

In the case of this clonotype: This may be a read error: a much more frequent sequence differs by one nucleotide. The rearrangement uses TRBV6-1 and TRBJ1-2; 8 bases match TRBD1. CDR3 length: 14 amino acids. CDR1 is MNHNS, CDR2 SASEGT, per germline. The CDR3 bases are TGTGCCGGCAGTGAAGAAGGGACAGGCTATGGCTACACCTTC. The encoded protein is CAGSEEGTGYGYTF.

This chain uses TRBV4-2 with TRBJ2-1; D gene unclear. The CDR3 runs to 14 residues. V shed 1 base and J shed 6 bases, with 10 bases lying between them. Germline CDR1 and CDR2: LGHNA and YNFKEQ. CDR3 in DNA: TGTGCCAGCAGCCAAGGTCCAGAGTCCAATGAGCAGTTCTTC. Protein product: CASSQGPESNEQFF.

The chain couples TRBV7-8 to TRBJ2-1; the match to TRBD2 covers 10 bases. J lost 5 bases, V lost 5 bases, and 6 bases had no gene match. The germline gives CDR1 SGHVS, CDR2 FQNEAQ. This CDR3 comprises 15 residues. DNA for the CDR3: TGTGCCAGCAGCACAAGCGGGGGGGTCAACAATGAGCAGTTCTTC. This encodes CASSTSGGVNNEQFF.

Regarding this clonotype: This may stem from a read error, because a much larger clone lies one nucleotide away. The chain employs TRBV14 and TRBJ2-7; D ambiguous. Germline values: CDR1 SGHDN, CDR2 FVKESK. Between the trimmed V and J ends, which lost 1 base and 2 bases, there was a span of 12 bases. The CDR3 spans 15 residues. CDR3 protein: CASSQGRVRTYEQYF. The CDR3 bases are TGTGCCAGCAGCCAAGGTCGGGTCAGAACCTACGAGCAGTACTTC.

V gene TRBV11-3 combines with J gene TRBJ2-1; 7 bases agree with TRBD2. Germline CDR1 and CDR2: SGHNT and YENEEA. V lost 0 bases, J lost 9 bases, and 23 bases stayed unmatched. This CDR3 is 20 amino acids long. The CDR3 loop reads CASSLDRLAGWRRVHIEQFF. In DNA form, the CDR3 reads TGTGCCAGCAGCTTAGATAGACTAGCTGGGTGGAGGAGGGTGCACATTGAGCAGTTCTTC. The variable domain in full, completed from reference TRBV11-3 and TRBJ2-1, reads EAGVVQSPRYKIIEKKQPVAFWCNPISGHNTLYWYLQNLGQGPELLIRYENEEAVDDSQLPKDRFSAERLKGVDSTLKIQPAELGDSAVYLCASSLDRLAGWRRVHIEQFFGPGTRLTVL.

A word on this clonotype: The junction does not match germline at one end; this may be a read error. The rearrangement joins TRBV4-1 to TRBJ1-1; TRBD1 might be the D (6 bases). Looked up from germline, CDR1 is MGHRA and CDR2 is YSYEKL. The CDR3 is 15 amino acids. In nucleotides, the CDR3 is TGCGCCATCAGCGAAGGGGGAGGGGGGAACACTGAAGCTTTCTTT. Protein: CAISEGGGGNTEAFF.

This clonotype was seen more than once but under ten times. V usage is TRBV6-1 and J usage is TRBJ2-1; 8 nucleotides align to TRBD2. The CDR3 has 14 residues. V was clipped by 2 bases and J by 8 bases; unmatched bases: 5. Germline V CDR1 and CDR2: MNHNS, SASEGT. The CDR3 protein is CASSEPGLADEQFF. The CDR3, as DNA: TGTGCCAGCAGTGAACCAGGACTAGCCGATGAGCAGTTCTTC.

The rearrangement uses TRBV4-1 and TRBJ1-1; D gene ambiguous. Deletions cut 2 bases from V and 5 bases from J, with 18 bases between. CDR3 size: 16 residues. Germline V CDR1 and CDR2: MGHRA, YSYEKL. As DNA, the CDR3 is TGCGCCAGCAGCCAAAGCCCCAACCCCATGGAAACTGAAGCTTTCTTT. This codes for CASSQSPNPMETEAFF.

The rearrangement uses TRBV5-4 and TRBJ2-3; 10 bases agree with TRBD2. Germline CDR1 SGHNT, CDR2 YYREEE (reference sequence). The CDR3 has 16 amino acids. Germline trimming cut 4 bases from V and 10 bases from J; bases unmatched to any gene: 15. CDR3 DNA sequence: TGTGCCAGCAGCCAGATAGCGGGAGGAAAGGGTGTAGCGCAGTATTTT. Translation: CASSQIAGGKGVAQYF.

CDR3 sequence (DNA): TGTGCCAGCAGTCTGGGGACGGAAACCTACGAGCAGTACTTC. Its protein is CASSLGTETYEQYF. This chain connects TRBV2 to TRBJ2-7; the D call may be TRBD1 or TRBD2 (5 bases each). This CDR3 is built from 14 residues. The V end was cut by 5 bases, the J end by 2 bases, with 13 bases between. Germline CDR1 SNHLY, CDR2 FYNNEI.

A note on this clonotype: Being one base from a much bigger clone, this may be a read error. V and J are TRBV6-5 and TRBJ2-3; 7 bases match TRBD1. The germline gives CDR1 MNHEY, CDR2 SVGAGI. The CDR3 has 15 amino acids. V gave up 6 bases and J gave up 5 bases; unmatched junction bases: 11. The CDR3 protein is CASRPGQWAQDTQYF. In DNA form, the CDR3 reads TGTGCCAGCAGACCGGGACAGTGGGCACAAGATACGCAGTATTTT.

This clonotype has a count of ten or more. In nucleotides, the CDR3 is TGTGCCAGCAGCTTAGGAAGAGGGGCCTGGGATACGCAGTATTTT. Translating it yields CASSLGRGAWDTQYF. The chain uses TRBV11-3 and TRBJ2-3, with D possibly called TRBD1 or TRBD2 (5 bases each). The CDR3 loop spans 15 amino acids. Germline CDR1 SGHNT, CDR2 YENEEA. Trimming stripped 1 base from V and 6 bases from J, with 14 bases between.

To note about this clonotype: A junction end diverges from the germline sequence, so it may reflect a read error. The rearrangement links TRBV6-6 to TRBJ2-4, with D perhaps TRBD2 (5 bases). Looked up from germline, CDR1 is MNHNY and CDR2 is SVGAGI (reference sequence). CDR3 length: 19 amino acids. In nucleotides, the CDR3 is TGTGCCAGCAGTTACTCTAGGAACGCCGCGGATCTAGCCAACAACATTCAGTACTTC. The encoded protein is CASSYSRNAADLANNIQYF.